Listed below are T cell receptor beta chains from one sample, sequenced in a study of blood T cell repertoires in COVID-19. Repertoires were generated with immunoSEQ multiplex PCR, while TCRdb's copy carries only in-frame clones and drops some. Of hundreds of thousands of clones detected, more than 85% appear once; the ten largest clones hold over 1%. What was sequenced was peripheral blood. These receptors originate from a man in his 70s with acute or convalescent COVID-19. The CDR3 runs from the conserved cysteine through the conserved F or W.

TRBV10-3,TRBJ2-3,CAISEGGFSTDTQYF
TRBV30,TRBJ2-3,CAGGQGVTDTQYF
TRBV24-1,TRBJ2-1,CATSDSAVGPGQGSDNEQFF
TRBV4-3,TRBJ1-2,CASSQELGAGDYGYTF
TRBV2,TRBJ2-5,CASSGRAGETQYF
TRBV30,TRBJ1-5,CAWNRGANQPQHF
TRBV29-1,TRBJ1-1,CSVGGLSTEAFF
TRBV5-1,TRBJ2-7,CASKVTGLPTYEQYF
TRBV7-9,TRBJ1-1,CASSLSGPSEAFF
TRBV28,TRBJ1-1,CASLSSGIANTEAFF
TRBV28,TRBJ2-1,CATLDRNNEQFF
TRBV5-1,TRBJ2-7,CASSLVGSAGGPGPYEQYF
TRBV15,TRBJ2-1,CATSRDRGPINEQFF
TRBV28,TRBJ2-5,CASGLAGWETQYF
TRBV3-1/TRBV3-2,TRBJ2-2,CASSQAGTITRGELFF